This T cell receptor beta chain was retrieved from a study of T cells in localized non-small cell lung cancer. General study results and limits: Maximal T cell clonality occurred in uninvolved adjacent lung, with tumor ranking below it. A median of 57 of the top 100 tumor clones appeared in adjacent lung, which was paired and uninvolved.

About this clone itself: Its antigen is unknown.

CDR3 length equals 15 residues. The ends were cut back, 6 bases at V and 5 bases at J, with 20 bases in the middle. The germline gives CDR1 SGHDT, CDR2 YYEEEE. Profiled with immunoSEQ multiplex PCR; TCRdb holds only in-frame clones, not every one. This table has under 25,000 clones, approximately 88% appearing once. The clonotype was recovered from a man between 40 and 70 years old with stage I squamous cell lung carcinoma. The genes are TRBV5-6 and TRBJ1-1; D possibly corresponds to TRBD1 (5 bases). Sample: peripheral blood, taken before any cancer treatment. For the CDR3, the DNA is TGTGCCAGCACCCCGACCGGGACCCGGGGAACTGAAGCTTTCTTT. Translation: CASTPTGTRGTEAFF.